What follows is one TCR beta chain and its context. The antigen remains undetermined. These data are taken from a study of PD-1 blockade in classical Hodgkin lymphoma. Findings and limits, study-wide: TCR diversity at baseline was reported to be reduced in newly diagnosed patients relative to healthy donors.

This table comes from immunoSEQ multiplex PCR, and its TCRdb copy is limited to in-frame clones, with some not included. The repertoire has about 7,100 clones, under 80% of them found once; the top ten carry 6.5% to 9.5%. CDR3 length: 14 residues. With 7 bases removed from V and 1 base from J, the gap between germline ends came to 13 bases. CDR1 and CDR2 (germline): SNHLY, FYNNEI. Regarding time point: newly diagnosed, previously untreated cHL patient sample. Comparators were PBMCs taken from newly diagnosed, untreated classical Hodgkin lymphoma. Sequencing input: peripheral blood mononuclear cells (PBMCs). The chain is built from TRBV2 and TRBJ1-1; tentative D call: TRBD1 (5 bases). The clonotype originates from a human donor with classical Hodgkin lymphoma. The DNA of the CDR3 is TGTGCCAGCAAGACGACAGCGAGGAACACTGAAGCTTTCTTT. Translating it yields CASKTTARNTEAFF.